This paragraph covers one T cell receptor (beta chain) sequence. What it binds is not known. Donors showed nominal health when sampled, although they likely had unrecorded immune exposures. The data stem from a study of cytomegalovirus exposure and HLA in healthy donors. The PCR made use of 60 Vbeta and 13 Jbeta primers. Clones were read by immunoSEQ multiplex PCR, and TCRdb kept only the in-frame ones, dropping some. Of approximately 84,000 clones listed, over 70% are singletons. Findings and limits, study-wide: Links to common viral pathogens appeared, in a later analysis, for several of the most significant clusters. A missense variant in DCLRE1C was later tied to TCR beta V- and J-gene trimming. Associated with cytomegalovirus, according to the listing, were around 160 TCR beta chains.

This sequence was found in a man between 40 and 49 years old in good health and CMV-seropositive. The source material was PBMCs.

The CDR3 here is CASSQRARGGYTF. As DNA, the CDR3 is TGTGCCAGCAGCCAACGGGCTCGGGGTGGCTACACCTTC. The chain joins TRBV6-1 to TRBJ1-2; D is uncertain. This CDR3 is built from 13 residues. Between the trimmed V and J ends, which lost 6 bases and 7 bases, there was a span of 15 bases. Germline CDR1 MNHNS, CDR2 SASEGT.